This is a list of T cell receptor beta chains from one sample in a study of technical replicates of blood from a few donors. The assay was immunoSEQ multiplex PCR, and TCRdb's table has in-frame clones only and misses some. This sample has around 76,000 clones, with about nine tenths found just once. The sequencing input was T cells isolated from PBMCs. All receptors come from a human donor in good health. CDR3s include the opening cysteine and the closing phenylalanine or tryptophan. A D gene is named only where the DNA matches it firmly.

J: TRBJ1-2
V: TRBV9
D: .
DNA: TGTGCCAGCAGCGTACTTGGACAATATGGCTACACCTTC
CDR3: CASSVLGQYGYTF

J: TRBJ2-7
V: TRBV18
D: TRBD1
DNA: TGTGCCAGCTCACTGGGACAGGTTGCTACGGAGCAGTACTTC
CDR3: CASSLGQVATEQYF

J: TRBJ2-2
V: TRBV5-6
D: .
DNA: TGTGCCAGCAGCTTTCCGGGACTGCACACCGGGGAGCTGTTTTTT
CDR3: CASSFPGLHTGELFF

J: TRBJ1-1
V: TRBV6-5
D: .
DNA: TGTGCCAGCAGCAAGGGGACTGAAGCTTTCTTT
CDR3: CASSKGTEAFF

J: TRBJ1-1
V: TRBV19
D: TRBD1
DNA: TGTGCCAGTACAAGGGGACAGGTTGTTTGGAACACTGAAGCTTTCTTT
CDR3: CASTRGQVVWNTEAFF

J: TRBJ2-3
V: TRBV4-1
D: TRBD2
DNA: TGCGCCAGCAGCCAAGTGCGGGAGCAAGATACGCAGTATTTT
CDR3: CASSQVREQDTQYF

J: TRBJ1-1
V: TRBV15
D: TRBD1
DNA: TGTGCCACCAGCAGTCTTAGCCGGGACAGGGTACCTGAAGCTTTCTTT
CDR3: CATSSLSRDRVPEAFF

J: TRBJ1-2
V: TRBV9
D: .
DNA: TGTGCCAGCAGCGTAGGAGGGACTAACTATGGCTACACCTTC
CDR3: CASSVGGTNYGYTF

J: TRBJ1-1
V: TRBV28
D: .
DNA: TGTGCCAGCAGTAAGGGGAGGACTGAAGCTTTCTTT
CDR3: CASSKGRTEAFF

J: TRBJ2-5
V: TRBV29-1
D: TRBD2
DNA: TGCAGCGTTGAAGGTTGGGCTAGCGGGAGGGCCGAGACCCAGTACTTC
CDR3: CSVEGWASGRAETQYF

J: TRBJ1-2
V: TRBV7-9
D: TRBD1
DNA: TGTGCCAGCAGCTTGAACAGGGGACTTAACTATGGCTACACCTTC
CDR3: CASSLNRGLNYGYTF

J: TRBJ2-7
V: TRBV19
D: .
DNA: TGTGCCAGTAGTATAAGCATCACTTACGAGCAGTACTTC
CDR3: CASSISITYEQYF